This T cell receptor beta chain was sequenced for a study of blood T cell repertoires in COVID-19. Across the study: COVID-19 samples from acute and convalescent phases originated in the United States, Italy and Spain.

The CDR3 has 13 residues. V trimming: 6 bases; J trimming: 4 bases; junction bases outside the gene matches: 5. Germline V lookup: CDR1 MNHEY, CDR2 SVGAGI. Original processing methods: Amplification of reference gene primers provided the estimated nucleated cell counts. TCRdb's table, derived via immunoSEQ multiplex PCR, lists solely in-frame clones and lacks some. The V and J calls and clone size were taken over from that table, and D and trimming were inferred from the DNA. The repertoire includes some 270,000 clones, 85% of them detected once, and about 8.2% sits in the top ten. Researchers sorted participants into cohorts using their self-reported clinical history.

The chain recombines TRBV6-5 with TRBJ1-1; 7 bases agree with TRBD1. Material for sequencing was PBMCs or T cells enriched from blood (not recorded which). This receptor was taken from a woman aged 45-59 years with acute COVID-19. CDR3: CASSSTGSTEAFF. The DNA of the CDR3 is TGTGCCAGCAGCTCGACAGGGAGCACTGAAGCTTTCTTT.